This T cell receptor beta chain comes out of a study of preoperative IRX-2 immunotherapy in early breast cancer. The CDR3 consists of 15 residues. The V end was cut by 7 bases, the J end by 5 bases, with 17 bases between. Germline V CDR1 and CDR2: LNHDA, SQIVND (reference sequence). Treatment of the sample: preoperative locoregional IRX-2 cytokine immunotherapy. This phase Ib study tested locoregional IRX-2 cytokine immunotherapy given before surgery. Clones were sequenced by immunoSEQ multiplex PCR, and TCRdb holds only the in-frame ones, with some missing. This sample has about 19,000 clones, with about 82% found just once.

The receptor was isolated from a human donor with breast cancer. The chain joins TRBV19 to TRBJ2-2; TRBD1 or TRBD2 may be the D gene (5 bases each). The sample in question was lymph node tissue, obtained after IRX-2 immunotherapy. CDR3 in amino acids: CASTLRGRETGELFF. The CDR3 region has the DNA TGTGCCAGTACCCTCCGGGGCAGGGAGACCGGGGAGCTGTTTTTT.